This passage covers 23 T cell receptor beta chains from one sample sequenced in a study of shared clonotypes between healthy human individuals. The table came from immunoSEQ multiplex PCR; TCRdb's copy has only in-frame clones and leaves some out. The sample has 2.5 million or so clones, just over 90% seen once; the top ten hold over 0.12%. The specimen sequenced was naive CD4+ T cells sorted from blood. Subset defined: CD45RA+ positively selected. The receptors originated from a man aged 18 to 30 in good health.

The V gene is TRBV2, the J gene TRBJ2-5; maybe TRBD2 (7 bases). Trimming pared 5 bases from V and 5 bases from J, leaving 21 bases between. The germline V gene encodes CDR1 SNHLY and CDR2 FYNNEI. There are 16 residues in the CDR3. The DNA for the CDR3 is TGTGCCAGCAGTCCCCGCGGGAGAGGGGGTGAGGAGACCCAGTACTTC. It is translated as CASSPRGRGGEETQYF.

CDR3 loop: CAIPNLGLAPGGNEQFF. The CDR3, as DNA: TGCGCCATCCCGAACCTAGGACTAGCTCCGGGGGGGAATGAGCAGTTCTTC. The chain uses TRBV5-1 and TRBJ2-1; 8 bases align to TRBD2. There are 17 residues in the CDR3. Germline trimming cut 9 bases from V and 7 bases from J; bases unmatched to any gene: 21. CDR1 SGHRS and CDR2 YFSETQ come from the germline V gene.

The chain combines TRBV12-5 with TRBJ2-5, with a weak D call TRBD1 (6 bases). From germline, CDR1 is LGHNT and CDR2 FRNRAP. Trimming pared 6 bases from V and 7 bases from J, leaving 15 bases between. The CDR3 is 13 residues long. The CDR3 region has the DNA TGTGCTAGTGGACTGGGGGCCCCAGGGACCCAGTACTTC. Encoded protein: CASGLGAPGTQYF.

The rearrangement uses TRBV15 and TRBJ1-4; D is unresolved. The germline CDR1 and CDR2 sequences are LNHNV and YYDKDF (reference sequence). This CDR3 has 14 amino acids. The V end lost 5 bases, the J end lost 4 bases, and 11 bases lay between the germline ends. The CDR3 loop is CATSSGRLNEKLFF. The CDR3 DNA sequence: TGTGCCACCAGCTCAGGACGGCTTAATGAAAAACTGTTTTTT.

This chain connects TRBV7-8 to TRBJ1-1; 7 bases are shared with TRBD1. Germline values: CDR1 SGHVS, CDR2 FQNEAQ. Unmatched junction bases numbered 5, after V lost 2 bases and J lost 5 bases. The CDR3 length is 14 residues. CDR3 amino acids: CASSLKRDRTEAFF. DNA of the CDR3: TGTGCCAGCAGCTTAAAAAGGGACAGAACTGAAGCTTTCTTT.

The chain employs TRBV6-1 and TRBJ1-1; D gene unclear. Germline V gene lookup returns CDR1 MNHNS and CDR2 SASEGT. There are 13 residues in the CDR3. V gave up 8 bases and J gave up 1 base, with 11 bases separating them. Here the CDR3 reads CASQRPPNTEAFF. CDR3 coding DNA: TGTGCCAGCCAGCGCCCTCCGAACACTGAAGCTTTCTTT.

The CDR3 reads CASSSGPGANEKLFF. For the CDR3, the DNA is TGCGCCAGCAGCTCGGGCCCAGGGGCGAATGAAAAACTGTTTTTT. The chain joins TRBV5-1 to TRBJ1-4; D perhaps matches TRBD1 (6 bases). V gave up 3 bases and J gave up 5 bases, with 14 bases separating them. Germline V CDR1 and CDR2: SGHRS, YFSETQ. The CDR3 is made up of 15 amino acids.

Remarks on this clone: Other DNA sequences in the sample encode the same CDR3. The V call is TRBV6-5, the J call TRBJ2-7; D gene ambiguous. Germline V gene data show CDR1 as MNHEY and CDR2 as SVGAGI. There are 13 residues in the CDR3. The germline V and J ends were trimmed by 2 bases and 1 base, with 6 bases remaining between them. The CDR3 is CASSYRESYEQYF. CDR3 sequence (DNA): TGTGCCAGCAGTTACCGCGAATCCTACGAGCAGTACTTC.

A single count supports this clone. This chain joins TRBV27 and TRBJ2-5, with unresolved D. V dropped 4 bases and J dropped 4 bases, with 4 bases sitting between them. There are 11 residues in the CDR3. Germline V lookup: CDR1 MNHEY, CDR2 SMNVEV (reference sequence). CDR3 coding DNA: TGTGCCAGCAGTTCGGCAGAGACCCAGTACTTC. Encoded protein: CASSSAETQYF.

The genes are TRBV28 and TRBJ1-1; 7 bases match TRBD1. Germline loops: CDR1 MDHEN, CDR2 SYDVKM. The CDR3 is 17 amino acids. Trimming removed 3 bases from V and 0 bases from J; junction bases left unmatched: 10. CDR3 sequence (DNA): TGTGCCAGCAGTTTGGGCGCGACAGGGAAAATGAACACTGAAGCTTTCTTT. It specifies CASSLGATGKMNTEAFF.

V and J are TRBV10-3 and TRBJ2-7; TRBD1 is a possible D gene (8 bases). This CDR3 contains 15 residues. Looked up from germline, CDR1 is ENHRY and CDR2 is SYGVKD. With 2 bases removed from V and 6 bases from J, the gap between germline ends came to 17 bases. CDR3 sequence: CAISELRTGGGEQYF. DNA of the CDR3: TGTGCCATCAGTGAGCTGAGAACAGGGGGGGGCGAGCAGTACTTC.

This chain links TRBV5-1 with TRBJ2-5; tentative D call: TRBD1 (5 bases). V lost 4 bases and J 4 bases, leaving 8 bases between the germline ends. The CDR3 length is 12 residues. Germline V lookup: CDR1 SGHRS, CDR2 YFSETQ. The CDR3 sequence: CASSEQGETQYF. CDR3 in DNA: TGCGCCAGCAGCGAGCAGGGAGAGACCCAGTACTTC.

DNA of the CDR3: TGTGCCAGCAGCAAAGAGGTGGAAGGGCACCAAGAGACCCAGTACTTC. Its translation: CASSKEVEGHQETQYF. The chain recombines TRBV21-1 with TRBJ2-5. TRBV21-1 is described as a pseudogene. This CDR3 comprises 16 residues.

The chain combines TRBV4-2 with TRBJ2-1; 8 bases line up with TRBD2. Germline CDR1 reads LGHNA; CDR2 reads YNFKEQ. The V and J ends lost 0 bases and 8 bases, in that order; junction bases with no gene match: 9. The CDR3 sequence is 16 residues long. The CDR3 coding sequence is TGTGCCAGCAGCCAAGAGGTTACGGGGGGGGGCTATGAGCAGTTCTTC. This translates into CASSQEVTGGGYEQFF.

The chain has TRBV5-1 and TRBJ1-2, with 8 bases fitting TRBD1. The CDR3 length is 14 residues. Germline-derived CDR1 and CDR2 are SGHRS and YFSETQ. V shed 0 bases, J shed 8 bases, and the junction held 6 bases outside the gene matches. Here the CDR3 DNA reads TGCGCCAGCAGCTTGGGACAGGGGTTAAGCGGCTACACCTTC. Translated, it gives CASSLGQGLSGYTF.

The chain is built from TRBV11-2 and TRBJ2-1, with 9 positions matching TRBD2. Per germline, CDR1 SGHAT and CDR2 FQNNGV. The CDR3 spans 18 residues. J gave up 1 base and V 2 bases, and 9 bases lay outside the gene matches. The CDR3: CASSLFNSGSPSYNEQFF. The CDR3 region has the DNA TGTGCCAGCAGCTTATTTAATAGCGGGAGCCCTTCCTACAATGAGCAGTTCTTC.

The chain couples TRBV7-9 to TRBJ2-2; the match to TRBD2 covers 11 bases. V was pared by 5 bases and J by 8 bases, with 10 bases of the junction left unmatched. Germline loops: CDR1 SEHNR, CDR2 FQNEAQ (reference sequence). The CDR3 is 16 amino acids. The CDR3: CASSHSGGLAEGELFF. The CDR3 DNA sequence: TGTGCCAGCAGCCACAGTGGGGGACTAGCGGAAGGGGAGCTGTTTTTT.

V gene TRBV10-3 combines with J gene TRBJ1-1; 9 bases line up with TRBD1. V shed 10 bases and J 5 bases; nucleotides not matched to a gene: 5. Germline lookup yields CDR1 ENHRY and CDR2 SYGVKD. CDR3 size: 12 residues. CDR3 DNA: TGTGCCACCGGACAGGGGAGTACTGAAGCTTTCTTT. Amino acid sequence: CATGQGSTEAFF.

V usage is TRBV7-3 and J usage is TRBJ1-1; 9 bases are shared with TRBD1. Germline trimming cut 1 base from V and 4 bases from J; bases unmatched to any gene: 1. Germline loops: CDR1 SGHTA, CDR2 FQGTGA. The CDR3 runs 14 residues. CDR3 in DNA: TGTGCCAGCAGCTTAAAGGGACAGGGCACTGAAGCTTTCTTT. Translated: CASSLKGQGTEAFF.

The gene calls are TRBV9 and TRBJ2-2; no reliable D call. The V and J ends lost 4 bases and 2 bases respectively, with 6 bases between them. This CDR3 comprises 13 residues. Germline assignment: CDR1 SGDLS and CDR2 YYNGEE. CDR3 DNA: TGTGCCAGCAGCCTAGTTAACACCGGGGAGCTGTTTTTT. This codes for CASSLVNTGELFF.

The chain employs TRBV12-5 and TRBJ2-3; no reliable D call. The CDR3 totals 17 residues. Germline loops: CDR1 LGHNT, CDR2 FRNRAP. Trimming pared 0 bases from V and 0 bases from J, leaving 13 bases between. DNA for the CDR3: TGTGCTAGTGGTTTGGTGGTGGCCCTGGCTAGCACAGATACGCAGTATTTT. As protein: CASGLVVALASTDTQYF.

This clone was observed once. The chain employs TRBV7-2 and TRBJ2-7, with 7 bases identical to TRBD1. CDR3 length: 15 residues. Germline V gene sequence: CDR1 SGHTA, CDR2 FQGNSA. Trimming cost V 5 bases and J 5 bases; bases outside gene matches: 12. In DNA, the CDR3 is TGTGCCAGCAGCAGGGGACAGTCGGGGATCAACGAGCAGTACTTC. Protein: CASSRGQSGINEQYF.

This clone was recorded only once. The genes are TRBV5-1 and TRBJ2-1; D unclear. CDR3 size: 12 residues. The germline V and J ends were trimmed by 0 bases and 10 bases, with 8 bases remaining between them. Looked up from germline, CDR1 is SGHRS and CDR2 is YFSETQ. In DNA, the CDR3 is TGCGCCAGCAGCTTGGAGGGTTTAGAGCAGTTCTTC. The encoded protein is CASSLEGLEQFF. Full variable domain (rest looked up from reference TRBV5-1 and TRBJ2-1): KAGVTQTPRYLIKTRGQQVTLSCSPISGHRSVSWYQQTPGQGLQFLFEYFSETQRNKGNFPGRFSGRQFSNSRSEMNVSTLELGDSALYLCASSLEGLEQFFGPGTRLTVL.